This T cell receptor beta chain was captured in a study of blood T cell repertoires in COVID-19 (dated by TCRdb to 2019 to 2021). The study in broad terms: Samples covering the acute and convalescent phases of COVID-19 were provided by collaborators in the United States, Italy and Spain. The prospective study material was composed of cDNA or gDNA derived from T cells, B-cell-depleted T cells, or PBMCs. Subjects who had been exposed to COVID-19, were actively infected with it, or had recovered from it provided the deeply sampled blood TCRbeta repertoires that made up the dataset. The repertoires were made available in a free public database intended to serve as a resource for research on the immune response to SARS-CoV-2. The samples were drawn from the first 160 participants of the ongoing ImmuneRACE study and from about 1,200 subjects provided by 6 global collaborators. Sample metadata almost always included a de-identified subject ID, COVID-19 status, age in years and sex. Where HLA class I and class II types were available, the types were taken from metadata supplied by the sample provider, not from assay-based typing. Study-wide conclusions, independent of this receptor: How much clinical and demographic metadata was included differed by source and by participant, and the metadata was provided uncurated.

TCRbeta CDR3 regions were amplified from genomic DNA by means of the immunoSEQ Assay, a bias-controlled multiplex PCR. On the study's bioinformatics: The number of nucleated cells in each sample was estimated by amplification of reference gene primers within the assay. To quantify the absolute abundance of each unique TCRbeta CDR3 rearrangement, sequence reads were collapsed and filtered. For each sample, productive Simpson clonality was calculated as the square root of Simpson's diversity index across productive rearrangements. Sourced from immuneACCESS, this table was stored by TCRdb with only in-frame sequences that have V and J called. A share of the clones is absent; for the studies checked, an unresolved V gene accounts for under half, and the remainder has no known explanation. From that table come the V and J calls and clone size; the DNA was used to work out D and trimming. Within this sample are approximately 220,000 clones, with 84% of them counted one time only. Around 2% of the sample goes to the ten largest clones.

The collaborating institutions used their own protocols to collect whole blood in K2EDTA tubes. For TCRbeta analysis, collaborators shipped samples in one of three forms: frozen whole blood, isolated PBMCs, or DNA extracted from either of those sample types. As for this clone: Its antigen is still unknown. There are no base qualities to consult, and no much larger clone falls within one base.

Material: peripheral blood. The sequence came from a woman aged 60 to 75 with acute or convalescent COVID-19.

The nucleotides are TGTGCCTGGAGGGCAGAGGGACAGATCCTTTATGGCTACACCTTC. Translated, it gives CAWRAEGQILYGYTF. This receptor chain uses TRBV30 and TRBJ1-2; TRBD1 aligns with 7 central bases. The germline V gene encodes CDR1 GTSNPN and CDR2 SVGIG (reference sequence). The junction shows trimming of 3 bases on V and 5 bases on J, and the gene matches do not reach 12 bases of it. Including cysteine and phenylalanine, the CDR3 has 15 amino acids. The kept DNA is CDR3 alone, 45 bases in frame from the first base. Reference TRBV30 and TRBJ1-2 genes cover what lies past the CDR3, so the full variable domain is SQTIHQWPATLVQPVGSPLSLECTVEGTSNPNLYWYRQAAGRGLQLLFYSVGIGQISSEVPQNLSASRPQDRQFILSSKKLLLSDSGFYLCAWRAEGQILYGYTFGSGTRLTVV.